Described below is a single T cell receptor beta chain sequence and its context. The data are from a study of blood T cell repertoires in COVID-19. As for the study in general: The study drew acute and convalescent COVID-19 samples from the United States, Italy and Spain. The analysed material was cDNA or gDNA that came from T cells, B-cell-depleted T cells, or PBMCs.

Seattle patients were enrolled while actively infected and followed longitudinally. V was pared by 6 bases and J by 8 bases, with 19 bases between. CDR1 MNHEY and CDR2 SVGAGI come from the germline V gene. This CDR3 region has 14 residues. Per the study methods: Counts of nucleated cells, estimated from reference gene primer amplification, were obtained. The assay was immunoSEQ multiplex PCR, and TCRdb's table has in-frame clones only and misses some. That table supplies the V and J calls and clone size; D and trimming were determined from the DNA. The data hold 120,000 to 150,000 clones, with 80% to 90% observed a single time.

This TCR came from a woman between 55 and 75 years old with COVID-19, enrolled during active disease. Sequencing was done on a sample of peripheral blood. This rearrangement joins TRBV6-5 to TRBJ1-1; D call uncertain. The CDR3 loop reads CASSTKPSSEEAFF. CDR3 bases: TGTGCCAGCAGCACAAAACCGTCCAGTGAAGAAGCTTTCTTT.